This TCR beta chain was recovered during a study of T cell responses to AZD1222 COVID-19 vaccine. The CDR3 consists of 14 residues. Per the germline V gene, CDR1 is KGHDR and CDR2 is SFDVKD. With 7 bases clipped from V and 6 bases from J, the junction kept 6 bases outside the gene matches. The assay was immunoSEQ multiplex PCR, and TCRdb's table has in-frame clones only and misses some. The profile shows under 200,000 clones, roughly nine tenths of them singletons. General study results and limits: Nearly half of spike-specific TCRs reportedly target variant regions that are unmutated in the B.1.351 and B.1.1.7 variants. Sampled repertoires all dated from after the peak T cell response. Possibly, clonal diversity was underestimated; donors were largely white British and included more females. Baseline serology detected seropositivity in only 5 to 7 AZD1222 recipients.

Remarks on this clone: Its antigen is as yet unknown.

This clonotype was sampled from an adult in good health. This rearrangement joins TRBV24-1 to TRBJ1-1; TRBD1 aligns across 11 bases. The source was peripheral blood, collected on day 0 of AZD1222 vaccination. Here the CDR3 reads CATRGTGGLAEAFF. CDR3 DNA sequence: TGTGCCACCAGGGGGACAGGGGGTTTGGCTGAAGCTTTCTTT.